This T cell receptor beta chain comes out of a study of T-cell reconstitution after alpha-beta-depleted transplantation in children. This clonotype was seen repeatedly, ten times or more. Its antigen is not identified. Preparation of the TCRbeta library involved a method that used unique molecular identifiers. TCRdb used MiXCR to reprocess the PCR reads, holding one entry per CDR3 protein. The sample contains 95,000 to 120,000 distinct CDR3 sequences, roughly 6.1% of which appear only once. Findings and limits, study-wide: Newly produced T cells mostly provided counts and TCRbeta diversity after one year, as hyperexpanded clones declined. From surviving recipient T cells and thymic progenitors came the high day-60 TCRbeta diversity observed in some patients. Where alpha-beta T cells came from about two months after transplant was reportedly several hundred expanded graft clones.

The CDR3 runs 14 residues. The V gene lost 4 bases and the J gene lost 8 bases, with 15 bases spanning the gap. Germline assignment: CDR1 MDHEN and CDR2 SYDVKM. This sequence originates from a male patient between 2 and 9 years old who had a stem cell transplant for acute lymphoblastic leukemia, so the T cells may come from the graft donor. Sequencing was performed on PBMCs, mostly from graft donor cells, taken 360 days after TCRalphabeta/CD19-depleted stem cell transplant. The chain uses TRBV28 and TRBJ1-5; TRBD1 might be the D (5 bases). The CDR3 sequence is CASSSYRRLEPQHF. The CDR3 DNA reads TGTGCCAGCAGTTCTTACAGGAGGCTAGAGCCCCAGCATTTT. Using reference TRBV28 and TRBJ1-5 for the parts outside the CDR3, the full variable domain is DVKVTQSSRYLVKRTGEKVFLECVQDMDHENMFWYRQDPGLGLRLIYFSYDVKMKEKGDIPEGYSVSREKKERFSLILESASTNQTSMYLCASSSYRRLEPQHFGDGTRLSIL.